These 13 T cell receptor beta chains originate from one sample sequenced in a study of T cells in localized non-small cell lung cancer. The repertoire was sequenced with immunoSEQ multiplex PCR; TCRdb's copy has only in-frame clones and lacks some. The sample lists about 3,100 clones, around 39% occurring once. Sample: normal lung tissue next to the tumor, taken before any cancer treatment. Every receptor here comes from a woman aged 40 to 75 with stage I lung adenocarcinoma.

This clone occurred once. The V call is TRBV5-1, the J call TRBJ1-1; possible D gene TRBD1, 6 bases. V was shortened by 3 bases and J by 1 base, with 10 bases between the two germline ends. CDR1 SGHRS and CDR2 YFSETQ come from the germline V gene. The CDR3 runs to 14 residues. The CDR3 region is CASSSGQPNTEAFF. The DNA of the CDR3 is TGCGCCAGCAGCTCCGGACAGCCGAACACTGAAGCTTTCTTT.

The chain combines TRBV29-1 with TRBJ2-3, with TRBD2 matching 11 bases. Trimming took 4 bases from V and 6 from J; bases not matched to a gene: 12. Germline V gives CDR1 SQVTM, CDR2 ANQGSEA. There are 16 residues in the CDR3. CDR3 protein: CSVGAELAGAVDTQYF. As DNA, the CDR3 is TGCAGCGTTGGGGCCGAACTAGCGGGAGCAGTGGATACGCAGTATTTT.

This sequence joins TRBV6-8 and TRBJ1-1, with D tentatively TRBD1 (6 bases). This CDR3 is 14 amino acids long. Trimming stripped 10 bases from V and 1 base from J, with 16 bases between. Germline CDR1 reads MNHGY; CDR2 reads SAAAGT. In DNA form, the CDR3 reads TGTGCCATCAGGGGATCAGGGAGGAACACTGAAGCTTTCTTT. Its protein product is CAIRGSGRNTEAFF.

Comment on this clone: Germline and junction disagree at one end, which may indicate a read error. The chain links TRBV6-4 to TRBJ2-2; D perhaps matches TRBD2 (5 bases). Germline CDR1 reads MRHNA; CDR2 reads SNTAGT. The CDR3 covers 13 residues. The CDR3 is CTSSERDTGELFF. In DNA, the CDR3 is TGTACCAGCAGTGAGAGGGACACCGGGGAGCTGTTTTTT.

This clone was recorded a few times. This sequence joins TRBV6-8 and TRBJ2-1, with D perhaps matching TRBD1 (5 bases). Germline CDR1 and CDR2: MNHGY and SAAAGT. The CDR3 runs 17 residues. V lost 2 bases and J lost 0, with 14 bases in between. The CDR3: CASSYAGSTSSYNEQFF. The CDR3 nucleotides are TGTGCCAGCAGTTACGCAGGGTCCACCAGCTCCTACAATGAGCAGTTCTTC.

A note on this clone: At one boundary the junction diverges from the germline segment, which might be a read error. J is TRBJ2-2 and V is TRBV18; a weak D match, TRBD2 (6 bases). This CDR3 comprises 15 residues. From germline, CDR1 is KGHSH and CDR2 LQKENI. CDR3: CASSRGLANIGELFF. The CDR3 DNA follows: TGTGCCAGCTCTCGGGGACTGGCGAACATCGGGGAGCTGTTTTTT.

This chain links TRBV18 with TRBJ2-1; TRBD2 matches 7 bases. This CDR3 spans 16 amino acids. Trimming removed 6 bases from V and 3 bases from J; junction bases left unmatched: 11. The germline CDR1 and CDR2 sequences are KGHSH and LQKENI. The CDR3 nucleotides read TGTGCCAGCTCCCTAGATGGGACTATCTACTACAATGAGCAGTTCTTC. It codes for CASSLDGTIYYNEQFF.

V and J are TRBV6-8 and TRBJ2-7; TRBD2 matches at 7 bases. V lost 2 bases and J lost 5; bases outside the gene matches: 6. CDR1 and CDR2 (germline): MNHGY, SAAAGT. This CDR3 is 14 amino acids long. The CDR3 protein is CASSYGGGTDEQYF. The CDR3, as DNA: TGTGCCAGCAGTTACGGGGGGGGGACCGACGAGCAGTACTTC.

This clone came up a few times. V usage is TRBV6-8 and J usage is TRBJ2-7, with TRBD1 matching over 7 bases. V gave up 6 bases and J gave up 2 bases; unmatched junction bases: 19. Germline-derived CDR1 and CDR2 are MNHGY and SAAAGT. CDR3 size: 18 residues. In DNA, the CDR3 is TGTGCCAGCAGCTCCTCGGGACAGTTAAACTTTCCCCCCTACGAGCAGTACTTC. As protein: CASSSSGQLNFPPYEQYF.

V and J are TRBV19 and TRBJ2-7; 7 bases are shared with TRBD2. Unmatched junction bases numbered 11, after V lost 5 bases and J lost 4 bases. The CDR3 is made up of 15 amino acids. Per the germline V gene, CDR1 is LNHDA and CDR2 is SQIVND (reference sequence). DNA of the CDR3: TGTGCCAGTAGTCCCTTGGGAGGGCTGTCGTACGAGCAGTACTTC. This gives the protein CASSPLGGLSYEQYF.

The chain recombines TRBV28 with TRBJ2-2; 9 bases match TRBD1. V was pared by 7 bases and J by 7 bases, with 7 bases of the junction left unmatched. The CDR3 sequence is 14 residues long. From germline, CDR1 is MDHEN and CDR2 SYDVKM. CDR3 sequence reads: CASTWTGESGELFF. The DNA of the CDR3 is TGTGCCAGCACTTGGACAGGGGAGAGCGGGGAGCTGTTTTTT.

The gene calls are TRBV19 and TRBJ2-3; D might be TRBD1 (5 bases). CDR3 length: 13 residues. The V gene lost 6 bases and the J gene lost 2 bases, with 9 bases spanning the gap. Germline lookup yields CDR1 LNHDA and CDR2 SQIVND (reference sequence). The CDR3 nucleotides read TGTGCCAGTAGCCCAGGGAACACAGATACGCAGTATTTT. Its protein is CASSPGNTDTQYF.

The J gene is TRBJ2-2, the V gene TRBV6-7, with a tentative D call TRBD1 (5 bases). TRBV6-7 is an ORF for which the function is uncertain. The CDR3 is made up of 14 amino acids. V dropped 4 bases and J dropped 3 bases, with 9 bases sitting between them. CDR3 residues: CASSSWGDTGELFF. The DNA for the CDR3 is TGTGCCAGCAGTTCTTGGGGCGACACCGGGGAGCTGTTTTTT.